Only a few counts were recorded for the clone carrying this T cell receptor beta chain. With a much larger clone just one base away, this may be a read error. V shed 5 bases and J 10 bases; nucleotides not matched to a gene: 12. CDR1 SGHTA and CDR2 FQGNSA come from the germline V gene. The CDR3 loop spans 15 amino acids. This record comes from a study of CD4 and CD8 cells across lung adenocarcinoma regions. TCRdb re-analysed the PCR reads in MiXCR, keeping a single row per CDR3 protein. This sample has 9,500 to 12,000 distinct CDR3 sequences, with about 48% found just once. The chain carries TRBV7-2 and TRBJ2-1; 9 bases align to TRBD2. This TCR was sampled from a male donor with lung adenocarcinoma. The CD4 and CD8 labels of this study may be unreliable. Sequencing used CD4+ T cells from the center of a lung tumor. CDR3 residues: CASSPRLAGSYEQFF. The CDR3 region has the DNA TGTGCCAGCAGCCCCCGGCTAGCGGGATCCTACGAGCAGTTCTTC.